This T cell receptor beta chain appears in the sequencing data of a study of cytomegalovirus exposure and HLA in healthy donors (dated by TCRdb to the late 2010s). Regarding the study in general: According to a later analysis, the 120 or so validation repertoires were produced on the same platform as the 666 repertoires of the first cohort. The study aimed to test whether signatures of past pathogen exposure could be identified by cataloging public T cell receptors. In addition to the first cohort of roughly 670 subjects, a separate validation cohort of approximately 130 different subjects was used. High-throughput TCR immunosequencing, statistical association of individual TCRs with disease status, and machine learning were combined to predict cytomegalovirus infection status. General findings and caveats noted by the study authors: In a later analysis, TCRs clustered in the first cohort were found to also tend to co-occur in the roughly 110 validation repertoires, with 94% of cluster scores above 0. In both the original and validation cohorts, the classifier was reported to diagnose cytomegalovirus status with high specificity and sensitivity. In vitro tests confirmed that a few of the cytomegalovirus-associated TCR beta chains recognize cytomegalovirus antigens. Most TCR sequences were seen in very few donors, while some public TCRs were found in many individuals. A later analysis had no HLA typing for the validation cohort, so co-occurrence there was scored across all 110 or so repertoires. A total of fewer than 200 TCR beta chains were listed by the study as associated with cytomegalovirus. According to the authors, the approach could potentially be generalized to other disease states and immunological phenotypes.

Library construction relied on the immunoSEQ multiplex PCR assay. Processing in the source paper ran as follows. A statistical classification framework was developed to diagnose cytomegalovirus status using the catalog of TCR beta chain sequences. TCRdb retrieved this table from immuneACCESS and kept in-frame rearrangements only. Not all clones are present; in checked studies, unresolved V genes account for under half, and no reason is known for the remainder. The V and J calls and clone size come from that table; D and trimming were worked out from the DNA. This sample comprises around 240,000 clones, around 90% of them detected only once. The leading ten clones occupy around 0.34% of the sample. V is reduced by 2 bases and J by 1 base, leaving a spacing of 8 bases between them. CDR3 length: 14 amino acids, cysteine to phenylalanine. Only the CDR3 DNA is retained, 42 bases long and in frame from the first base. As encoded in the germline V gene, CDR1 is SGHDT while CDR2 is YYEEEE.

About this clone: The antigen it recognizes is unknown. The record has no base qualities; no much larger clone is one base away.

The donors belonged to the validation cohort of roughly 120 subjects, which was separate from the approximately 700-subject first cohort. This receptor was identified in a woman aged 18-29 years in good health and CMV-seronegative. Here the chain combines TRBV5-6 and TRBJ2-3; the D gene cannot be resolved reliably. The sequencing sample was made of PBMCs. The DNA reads TGTGCCAGCAGCTTCTTCGAGGGCACAGATACGCAGTATTTT. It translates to CASSFFEGTDTQYF. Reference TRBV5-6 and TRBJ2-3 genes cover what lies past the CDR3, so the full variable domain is DAGVTQSPTHLIKTRGQQVTLRCSPKSGHDTVSWYQQALGQGPQFIFQYYEEEERQRGNFPDRFSGHQFPNYSSELNVNALLLGDSALYLCASSFFEGTDTQYFGPGTRLTVL.